This record covers a single TCR beta chain. CDR1 is LNHDA and CDR2 is SQIVND in the germline V gene (reference sequence). V was shortened by 3 bases and J by 0 bases, with 8 bases between the two germline ends. This CDR3 has 14 amino acids. The data were taken from a study of blood T cell repertoires in COVID-19. Across the whole study: The origin of the acute and convalescent COVID-19 samples was the United States, Italy and Spain. PBMCs, B-cell-depleted T cells, or T cells were the source of the cDNA or gDNA that made up the material.

Profiling relied on immunoSEQ multiplex PCR, and the TCRdb table lists in-frame clones only, not all of them. The data show around 450,000 clones, roughly 90% seen once. What the recovered Cohort 3 donors had was two negative PCRs, clearance, or symptom resolution. The chain uses TRBV19 and TRBJ2-5; a weak D match, TRBD2 (6 bases). Source material: PBMCs or T cells enriched from blood (not recorded which). This receptor was obtained from a woman aged 18 to 35 who had recovered from COVID-19. The CDR3 sequence is CASSIGGYQETQYF. As DNA, the CDR3 is TGTGCCAGTAGTATTGGGGGGTACCAAGAGACCCAGTACTTC.